This T cell receptor (beta chain) was recovered during a study of blood T cell repertoires in COVID-19. Study overall: Italy, Spain and the United States were the sources of the convalescent and acute COVID-19 samples.

Data came from immunoSEQ multiplex PCR; TCRdb stores just in-frame clones and leaves some out. The table lists under 15,000 clones, around 85% of them singletons. This CDR3 spans 14 amino acids. CDR1 SGHAT and CDR2 FQNNGV come from the germline V gene. V dropped 4 bases and J dropped 7 bases, with 11 bases sitting between them. The source material was peripheral blood. This sequence joins TRBV11-2 and TRBJ1-6, with TRBD1 as a possible D gene (5 bases). The sequence derives from a human donor in a cohort sampled during active COVID-19. The CDR3, as DNA: TGTGCCAGCAGCTCTGGGGCCGGGAATTCACCCCTCCACTTT. Translation: CASSSGAGNSPLHF.